A selection of T cell receptor beta chains follows, all from one sample in a study of CD8+ T cells in alopecia areata. Method: immunoSEQ multiplex PCR; TCRdb's copy keeps in-frame clones and lacks some. Of roughly 150,000 clones listed, under 60% are singletons. This material consisted of CD8+ T cells sorted from blood, taken at week 0. Receptors originate from a human donor with alopecia areata. Each CDR3 is given without its conserved first and last residue.

length,J,V,CDR3
13,TRBJ2-3,TRBV30,AWKGVDSSTDTQY
11,TRBJ1-2,TRBV28,ASGSRVTNGYT
12,TRBJ2-7,TRBV13,ASSLGGQAYEQY
11,TRBJ1-4,TRBV30,ASMRQGEEKLF
12,TRBJ1-2,TRBV23-1,ASSPSVSNYGYT
9,TRBJ2-5,TRBV6-6,ASSFEWTQY
12,TRBJ1-1,TRBV13,ASSDRGLNTEAF
12,TRBJ2-7,TRBV11-2,ASSSKRAVYEQY
13,TRBJ2-3,TRBV29-1,SVEIHPGGTDTQY
14,TRBJ2-7,TRBV23-1,ASSQFLKTPSYEQY
9,TRBJ2-2,TRBV7-6,ASSLTGELF
10,TRBJ2-1,TRBV30,AWNAVGNEQF
10,TRBJ2-1,TRBV30,AWSGGAGEQF
13,TRBJ2-1,TRBV4-3,ASSQERTVYNEQF
14,TRBJ2-3,TRBV6-4,ASSPGLAGTYDTQY
13,TRBJ2-3,TRBV30,AWSDPTARTDTQY
13,TRBJ1-1,TRBV4-3,ASSQDGGMNTEAF
10,TRBJ1-5,TRBV13,ASSSGNQPQH
11,TRBJ2-5,TRBV5-6,ASSFGFQETQY
12,TRBJ1-2,TRBV7-9,ASSYGRGSYGYT
14,TRBJ1-2,TRBV9,ASSVGDRGLNYGYT
14,TRBJ1-1,TRBV29-1,SVLTLRPSGDTEAF
10,TRBJ2-2,TRBV9,ASSGNTGELF
10,TRBJ2-2,TRBV7-9,ASTANTGELF
13,TRBJ1-5,TRBV18,ASSPGGRSNQPQH
10,TRBJ2-3,TRBV7-6,ASSSLSDTQY
13,TRBJ1-2,TRBV25-1,ASSEPDRMPWGYT
12,TRBJ2-7,TRBV23-1,ASSRGTINYEQY
11,TRBJ1-5,TRBV27,ASSFQDGQPQH
15,TRBJ1-3,TRBV15,ATSRDSDIYYGNTIY
11,TRBJ2-5,TRBV15,ATSTDGQETQY
11,TRBJ1-2,TRBV29-1,SAEGGENYGYT
12,TRBJ2-4,TRBV2,ASSGMVPKNIQY
12,TRBJ1-6,TRBV14,ASSQEGQGSPLH
13,TRBJ2-1,TRBV29-1,SVRTSGALYNEQF
10,TRBJ2-1,TRBV29-1,SVEGQLGEQF
12,TRBJ2-7,TRBV5-6,ASSAAGGSYEQY
12,TRBJ2-5,TRBV29-1,SVEGGLGEETQY
12,TRBJ2-7,TRBV13,ASSHQATAYEQY
13,TRBJ2-7,TRBV28,ASSRPTGWRYEQY
9,TRBJ2-1,TRBV29-1,SVKQGNEQF
12,TRBJ1-2,TRBV4-3,ASSQDRVAYGYT
11,TRBJ1-1,TRBV11-2,ASSLGGNTEAF
13,TRBJ2-3,TRBV15,ATSRDGGATDTQY
13,TRBJ1-2,TRBV19,ASSLRAPEHYDYT
6,TRBJ1-2,TRBV29-1,SVVGGT